These T cell receptor beta chains were read from a single sample in a study of cytomegalovirus exposure and HLA in healthy donors. TCRdb's table, derived via immunoSEQ multiplex PCR, lists solely in-frame clones and lacks some. The table lists about 190,000 clones, roughly 80% of them singletons, with 1.5% to 2% in the top ten. The sample comprised PBMCs. These receptors were obtained from a woman aged 18-35 years in good health and CMV-seronegative. Both conserved end residues are part of each CDR3. The D gene is left open where the match is weak. Clone size is not always given. Where it is, it says once, few, many or a class for expanded clones.

V: TRBV13
J: TRBJ2-7
size: .
D: TRBD2
length: 16
CDR3: CASSFLSSGTTYEQYF
DNA: TGTGCCAGCAGCTTCCTTTCTAGCGGCACCACCTACGAGCAGTACTTC

V: TRBV7-8
J: TRBJ2-5
size: .
D: .
length: 15
CDR3: CASSLASVIRETQYF
DNA: TGTGCCAGCAGCTTAGCCAGCGTTATCCGAGAGACCCAGTACTTC

V: TRBV19
J: TRBJ2-7
size: .
D: .
length: 14
CDR3: CASSLDSPSYEQYF
DNA: TGTGCCAGTAGCCTAGACTCTCCATCCTACGAGCAGTACTTC

V: TRBV2
J: TRBJ1-3
size: .
D: .
length: 15
CDR3: CASSEGGSRGNTIYF
DNA: TGTGCCAGCAGTGAGGGGGGAAGCAGGGGAAACACCATATATTTT

V: TRBV27
J: TRBJ2-7
size: once
D: .
length: 14
CDR3: CASSLTGVSYEQYF
DNA: TGTGCCAGCAGTTTAACAGGAGTTTCCTACGAGCAGTACTTC

V: TRBV6-5
J: TRBJ1-2
size: .
D: TRBD1
length: 15
CDR3: CASSYRSGQGGGYTF
DNA: TGTGCCAGCAGTTACAGATCAGGACAGGGAGGCGGCTACACCTTC

V: TRBV18
J: TRBJ1-4
size: .
D: .
length: 15
CDR3: CASSPPGQGGEKLFF
DNA: TGTGCCAGCTCACCGCCGGGCCAGGGCGGTGAAAAACTGTTTTTT

V: TRBV5-1
J: TRBJ2-5
size: .
D: .
length: 14
CDR3: CASSLGQGKETQYF
DNA: TGCGCCAGCAGCTTGGGTCAGGGAAAAGAGACCCAGTACTTC

V: TRBV28
J: TRBJ2-7
size: .
D: TRBD2
length: 16
CDR3: CASSLVLAGSRYEQYF
DNA: TGTGCCAGCAGTTTAGTGCTAGCGGGTTCCCGCTACGAGCAGTACTTC

V: TRBV11-2
J: TRBJ1-2
size: .
D: .
length: 12
CDR3: CASSRLVDGYTF
DNA: TGTGCCAGCAGCCGGTTGGTCGATGGCTACACCTTC